The source of this TCR beta chain is a study of blood T cell repertoires in COVID-19. About the research overall: Specimens from acute and convalescent COVID-19 originated in the United States, Italy and Spain. Sources were T cells, B-cell-depleted T cells, or PBMCs; the material itself was cDNA or gDNA.

Per the authors' pipeline: Using reference gene primer amplification, nucleated cell counts were estimated. Sequencing used immunoSEQ multiplex PCR; TCRdb keeps in-frame clones, though not all of them. D and trimming were read from the DNA, whereas the V and J calls and clone size are those reported in that table. There are about 24,000 clones in the sample; roughly 86% occur only once, and about 5% lies in the top ten. This CDR3 has 14 residues. In germline, CDR1 is KGHSH, CDR2 LQKENI. V lost 1 base and J lost 3, with 9 bases in between. The clonotype originates from a man aged 50 or older with active COVID-19. Sequencing was done on a sample of peripheral blood. The V call is TRBV18, the J call TRBJ2-5; D not certain. CDR3 sequence (DNA): TGTGCCAGCTCACCACAGAACACTAAAGAGACCCAGTACTTC. Translation gives CASSPQNTKETQYF.